A single T cell receptor beta chain is shown here with its context. V shed 4 bases, J shed 6 bases, and the junction held 6 bases outside the gene matches. Germline V gene lookup returns CDR1 SEHNR and CDR2 FQNEAQ (reference sequence). CDR3 length: 16 residues. The source of the sample is a study of blood T cell repertoires in COVID-19. For the study at large: Both acute and convalescent COVID-19 samples were obtained from the United States, Italy and Spain.

In the original processing: The authors estimated nucleated cell counts from reference gene primer amplification. Here immunoSEQ multiplex PCR was the method, and the copy in TCRdb shows in-frame clones only, minus some. The DNA gave D and trimming, while V, J and clone size come from that table. The repertoire includes about 250,000 clones, 80% to 90% of them detected once, and 4% to 4.5% sits in the top ten. The rearrangement links TRBV7-9 to TRBJ2-2; TRBD2 matches at 12 bases. The sequenced sample consisted of peripheral blood. The source is a middle-aged man with acute or convalescent COVID-19. CDR3 sequence (DNA): TGTGCCAGCAGCTACCGACTAGCGGGAGACTCCGGGGAGCTGTTTTTT. It translates to CASSYRLAGDSGELFF.